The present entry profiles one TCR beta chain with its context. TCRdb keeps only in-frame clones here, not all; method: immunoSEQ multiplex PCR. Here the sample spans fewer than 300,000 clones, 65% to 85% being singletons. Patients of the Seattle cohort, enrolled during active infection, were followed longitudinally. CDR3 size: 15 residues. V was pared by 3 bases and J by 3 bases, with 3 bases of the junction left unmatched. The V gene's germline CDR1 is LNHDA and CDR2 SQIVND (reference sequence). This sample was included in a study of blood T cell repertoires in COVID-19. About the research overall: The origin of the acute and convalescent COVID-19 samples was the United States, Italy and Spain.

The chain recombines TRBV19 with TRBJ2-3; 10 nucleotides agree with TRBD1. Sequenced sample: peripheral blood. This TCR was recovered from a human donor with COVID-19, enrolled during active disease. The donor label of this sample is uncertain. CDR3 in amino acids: CASSIRDRGTDTQYF. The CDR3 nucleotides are TGTGCCAGTAGTATCCGGGACAGGGGAACAGATACGCAGTATTTT.